The 30 T cell receptor beta chains below all came from one sample that was sequenced in a study of blood T cell repertoires in COVID-19. The protocol was immunoSEQ multiplex PCR, while the TCRdb copy is restricted to in-frame clones and leaves out a portion. The profile shows under 200,000 clones, 80% to 90% of them singletons. Input material: peripheral blood. The receptors were sampled from a woman aged 70 to 79 with acute or convalescent COVID-19.

The genes are TRBV3-1 (or the pseudogene TRBV3-2) and TRBJ1-1; no clear D gene. V was clipped by 4 bases and J by 1 base, with 4 bases between them. The CDR3 has 12 residues. Germline loops: CDR1 LGHDT, CDR2 YNNKEL (reference sequence). CDR3 coding DNA: TGTGCCAGCAGCCCTTCGAACACTGAAGCTTTCTTT. This translates into CASSPSNTEAFF.

The V and J genes are TRBV7-2 and TRBJ1-1; tentative D call: TRBD1 (5 bases). Trimming took off 5 bases at V and 5 bases at J, with 18 bases between the two ends. This CDR3 has 15 amino acids. Germline CDR1 is SGHTA and CDR2 is FQGNSA. Written as DNA, the CDR3 is TGTGCCAGCAGCATTATTGGGGGGTTTCGAACTGAAGCTTTCTTT. This encodes CASSIIGGFRTEAFF.

The J gene is TRBJ1-1, the V gene TRBV5-1; TRBD1 matches at 8 bases. This CDR3 is built from 13 residues. CDR1 is SGHRS, CDR2 YFSETQ, per germline. Trimming at V came to 0 bases and at J to 7 bases, leaving 2 bases not matched to a gene. CDR3 sequence (DNA): TGCGCCAGCAGCTTGGAAGGACAGGGTGAAGCTTTCTTT. Its translation: CASSLEGQGEAFF.

This clone occurred a few times. The chain links TRBV21-1 to TRBJ2-1; the table assigns TRBD2, which was not confirmed against the DNA. TRBV21-1 has pseudogene status. The CDR3 loop spans 15 amino acids. Written as DNA, the CDR3 is TGTGCCAGCAGCAAAGATGGGGGGGCCTACAATGAGCAGTTCTTC. This gives the protein CASSKDGGAYNEQFF.

This chain connects TRBV29-1 to TRBJ1-1, with 8 positions matching TRBD1. J was trimmed by 0 bases and V by 6 bases; bases with no gene match: 9. The CDR3 covers 15 residues. CDR1 is SQVTM and CDR2 is ANQGSEA in the germline V gene. The CDR3: CSVRGHGGVNTEAFF. In DNA, the CDR3 is TGCAGCGTCAGGGGGCATGGCGGGGTGAACACTGAAGCTTTCTTT.

This clone was observed once. V usage is TRBV27 and J usage is TRBJ2-7; the match to TRBD1 covers 7 bases. Germline V gene data show CDR1 as MNHEY and CDR2 as SMNVEV (reference sequence). Germline trimming cut 3 bases from V and 6 bases from J; bases unmatched to any gene: 8. This CDR3 spans 14 amino acids. This chain's CDR3 is CASSFATGSSEQYF. The CDR3 DNA follows: TGTGCCAGCAGTTTCGCGACAGGGTCTAGCGAGCAGTACTTC.

This chain joins TRBV7-8 and TRBJ2-2; no definite D call. The ends were cut back, 6 bases at V and 1 base at J, with 12 bases in the middle. The CDR3 spans 15 residues. Per germline, CDR1 SGHVS and CDR2 FQNEAQ. CDR3 DNA: TGTGCCAGCAGTGCACTTAGATGGAACACCGGGGAGCTGTTTTTT. This codes for CASSALRWNTGELFF.

This clone showed up just once. CDR3 sequence (DNA): TGTGCCAGCAGCCGGGACAGCCAACATTCACCCCTCCACTTT. Translating gives CASSRDSQHSPLHF. The rearrangement joins TRBV3-1 (or the pseudogene TRBV3-2) to TRBJ1-6; TRBD1 matches at 7 bases. The V gene end was trimmed by 4 bases and the J gene end by 8 bases; junction bases not matched to a gene: 5. This CDR3 is built from 14 residues. Per germline, CDR1 LGHDT and CDR2 YNNKEL (reference sequence).

The chain links TRBV19 to TRBJ1-5, with 7 positions matching TRBD1. V shed 4 bases, J shed 6 bases, and the junction held 3 bases outside the gene matches. The CDR3 is 13 amino acids. Germline V gene sequence: CDR1 LNHDA, CDR2 SQIVND (reference sequence). This CDR3 is CASSTRDSQPQHF. CDR3 in DNA: TGTGCCAGTAGTACCCGGGACAGTCAGCCCCAGCATTTT. Using reference TRBV19 and TRBJ1-5 for the parts outside the CDR3, the full variable domain is DGGITQSPKYLFRKEGQNVTLSCEQNLNHDAMYWYRQDPGQGLRLIYYSQIVNDFQKGDIAEGYSVSREKKESFPLTVTSAQKNPTAFYLCASSTRDSQPQHFGDGTRLSIL.

In this sample, this clone turned up once. The V call is TRBV27, the J call TRBJ2-3; TRBD2 matches 7 bases. Per germline, CDR1 MNHEY and CDR2 SMNVEV (reference sequence). This CDR3 region has 16 residues. J gave up 0 bases and V 6 bases, and 9 bases lay outside the gene matches. The CDR3 here is CASRTLGGTSTDTQYF. In nucleotides, the CDR3 is TGTGCCAGCAGAACCCTGGGAGGGACTAGCACAGATACGCAGTATTTT.

The CDR3, as DNA: TGTGCCAGCAGAGGGACACCTTATGAAGCTTTCTTT. This codes for CASRGTPYEAFF. The V call is TRBV6-5, the J call TRBJ1-1; a possible D gene is TRBD1 (6 bases). The germline gives CDR1 MNHEY, CDR2 SVGAGI. The CDR3 spans 12 residues. The V end was cut by 6 bases, the J end by 7 bases, with 12 bases between.

The rearrangement joins TRBV10-1 to TRBJ1-1; D not certain. CDR1 is WNHNN and CDR2 is SYGVQD in the germline V gene (reference sequence). The CDR3 runs to 12 residues. Trimming removed 3 bases at V and 0 bases at J, with 2 bases between. The CDR3 here is CASSDLNTEAFF. CDR3 nucleotide sequence: TGCGCCAGCAGTGACTTGAACACTGAAGCTTTCTTT.

The chain joins TRBV12-5 to TRBJ2-1; 8 nucleotides align to TRBD2. Per the germline V gene, CDR1 is LGHNT and CDR2 is FRNRAP. Trimming cost V 2 bases and J 3 bases; bases outside gene matches: 9. The CDR3 totals 17 residues. For the CDR3, the DNA is TGTGCTAGTGGTTTGCTACTAAAGCGGGGGAACTACAATGAGCAGTTCTTC. It codes for CASGLLLKRGNYNEQFF.

This sequence joins TRBV7-2 and TRBJ2-2; D perhaps matches TRBD2 (5 bases). V lost 7 bases and J lost 6, with 15 bases in between. The germline V gene encodes CDR1 SGHTA and CDR2 FQGNSA. CDR3 length: 14 residues. The CDR3 sequence is CASIPRVGAGELFF. DNA of the CDR3: TGTGCCAGCATCCCGAGGGTGGGCGCCGGGGAGCTGTTTTTT.

The V and J genes are TRBV28 and TRBJ2-7; 8 nucleotides line up with TRBD1. The CDR3 length is 13 residues. The trim removed 6 bases at V and 0 bases at J, leaving 1 base unmatched. Looked up from germline, CDR1 is MDHEN and CDR2 is SYDVKM. The CDR3 coding sequence is TGTGCCAGCAGGGGACAGGCCTCCTACGAGCAGTACTTC. Residues: CASRGQASYEQYF.

The genes are TRBV10-1 and TRBJ1-1; 7 nucleotides agree with TRBD1. Germline loops: CDR1 WNHNN, CDR2 SYGVQD (reference sequence). This CDR3 has 13 amino acids. The V segment lost 9 bases and the J segment 1 base; nucleotides outside the gene matches: 5. CDR3 bases: TGCGCCAGTTCAGGACAGGAGAACACTGAAGCTTTCTTT. Its protein product is CASSGQENTEAFF.

The genes are TRBV2 and TRBJ1-4, with 8 bases matching TRBD1. The CDR3 has 16 residues. The V and J ends lost 6 bases and 7 bases, in that order; junction bases with no gene match: 13. Germline CDR1 and CDR2: SNHLY and FYNNEI. CDR3 protein: CASSPGTGGIGEKLFF. CDR3 in DNA: TGTGCCAGCAGCCCGGGTACAGGGGGTATTGGTGAAAAACTGTTTTTT.

The genes are TRBV5-4 and TRBJ1-1, with D possibly matching TRBD1 (6 bases). Per the germline V gene, CDR1 is SGHNT and CDR2 is YYREEE (reference sequence). This CDR3 is built from 14 residues. V was cut by 0 bases and J by 1 base, with 7 bases left in between. The CDR3, as DNA: TGTGCCAGCAGCTTGGGCAGGGGGAACACTGAAGCTTTCTTT. Translated: CASSLGRGNTEAFF.

This chain links TRBV28 with TRBJ1-1; D not certain. The CDR3 consists of 14 residues. V lost 6 bases, J lost 1 base, and 12 bases lay in between. The V gene's germline CDR1 is MDHEN and CDR2 SYDVKM. The CDR3 sequence: CASRSIIKNTEAFF. In nucleotides, the CDR3 is TGTGCCAGCAGGAGCATTATTAAGAACACTGAAGCTTTCTTT.

J is TRBJ2-1 and V is TRBV29-1, with TRBD1 matching over 8 bases. The CDR3 covers 14 residues. Trimming cost V 5 bases and J 4 bases; bases outside gene matches: 7. Germline values: CDR1 SQVTM, CDR2 ANQGSEA. The CDR3 DNA is TGCAGCGTTTCTGACAGGGGCAGATACAATGAGCAGTTCTTC. Translated: CSVSDRGRYNEQFF.

The V call is TRBV19, the J call TRBJ1-2; D uncertain. The CDR3 has 12 amino acids. The germline CDR1 and CDR2 sequences are LNHDA and SQIVND (reference sequence). V dropped 7 bases and J dropped 0 bases, with 6 bases sitting between them. The CDR3 here is CASTGTNYGYTF. The CDR3 coding sequence is TGTGCCAGTACCGGTACTAACTATGGCTACACCTTC. Looking up the rest from reference TRBV19 and TRBJ1-2 gives the full variable domain: DGGITQSPKYLFRKEGQNVTLSCEQNLNHDAMYWYRQDPGQGLRLIYYSQIVNDFQKGDIAEGYSVSREKKESFPLTVTSAQKNPTAFYLCASTGTNYGYTFGSGTRLTVV.

The chain recombines TRBV3-1 (or the pseudogene TRBV3-2) with TRBJ2-3; perhaps TRBD1 as D (5 bases). Germline loops: CDR1 LGHDT, CDR2 YNNKEL (reference sequence). The V gene lost 2 bases and the J gene lost 0 bases, with 12 bases spanning the gap. The CDR3 is 16 amino acids. DNA of the CDR3: TGTGCCAGCAGCCAATCATGGGGCCCGAGCACAGATACGCAGTATTTT. This sequence encodes CASSQSWGPSTDTQYF.

The chain recombines TRBV7-8 with TRBJ2-5; D perhaps matches TRBD1 (5 bases). Trimming took off 5 bases at V and 1 base at J, with 11 bases between the two ends. Germline V CDR1 and CDR2: SGHVS, FQNEAQ. The CDR3 spans 14 residues. Here the CDR3 reads CASSLQAIQETQYF. The CDR3 DNA is TGTGCCAGCAGCCTACAGGCGATCCAAGAGACCCAGTACTTC.

The gene calls are TRBV5-1 and TRBJ1-5; TRBD1 agrees at 8 bases. Trimming cost V 4 bases and J 4 bases; bases outside gene matches: 7. The CDR3 has 15 residues. CDR1 and CDR2 from the germline V gene are SGHRS and YFSETQ. The CDR3 is CASSVGQEVNQPQHF. In nucleotides, the CDR3 is TGCGCCAGCAGCGTGGGACAGGAGGTAAATCAGCCCCAGCATTTT.

J is TRBJ1-1 and V is TRBV7-2, with 11 bases identical to TRBD1. Trimming at V came to 5 bases and at J to 4 bases, leaving 6 bases not matched to a gene. The germline V gene has CDR1 SGHTA and CDR2 FQGNSA. The CDR3 covers 15 residues. CDR3 region: CASSHGTGGGTEAFF. CDR3 bases: TGTGCCAGCAGCCACGGGACAGGGGGGGGCACTGAAGCTTTCTTT.

The chain combines TRBV14 with TRBJ2-7; the match to TRBD1 covers 7 bases. The CDR3 extends over 13 amino acids. J gave up 2 bases and V 3 bases, and 1 base lay outside the gene matches. Per germline, CDR1 SGHDN and CDR2 FVKESK. CDR3 amino acids: CASSQGTAYEQYF. CDR3 in DNA: TGTGCCAGCAGCCAGGGGACAGCCTACGAGCAGTACTTC.

This clone was counted between two and nine times. This sequence joins TRBV29-1 and TRBJ2-7; 7 bases agree with TRBD1. Trimming at V came to 6 bases and at J to 4 bases, leaving 12 bases not matched to a gene. CDR1 SQVTM and CDR2 ANQGSEA come from the germline V gene. This CDR3 has 14 residues. CDR3 sequence: CSVAARQGSYEQYF. In DNA form, the CDR3 reads TGCAGCGTCGCGGCGAGACAGGGCAGTTACGAGCAGTACTTC.

The chain has TRBV19 and TRBJ2-7; 9 nucleotides match TRBD1. J was trimmed by 5 bases and V by 4 bases; bases with no gene match: 3. The CDR3 runs to 13 residues. Germline V CDR1 and CDR2: LNHDA, SQIVND (reference sequence). CDR3 residues: CASSNTGGHEQYF. DNA for the CDR3: TGTGCCAGTAGTAACACAGGGGGCCACGAGCAGTACTTC.

The chain uses TRBV5-1 and TRBJ1-1; tentatively, D is TRBD1 (6 bases). Trimming took off 7 bases at V and 5 bases at J, with 9 bases between the two ends. This CDR3 is built from 11 residues. Germline V gives CDR1 SGHRS, CDR2 YFSETQ. CDR3 bases: TGCGCCAGCCTCACAGGGACTGAAGCTTTCTTT. Its protein product is CASLTGTEAFF.

The V and J genes are TRBV6-5 and TRBJ1-1; D possibly corresponds to TRBD1 (6 bases). Trimming shortened V by 4 bases and J by 4 bases, and 13 bases separated the two germline ends. The germline V gene has CDR1 MNHEY and CDR2 SVGAGI. The CDR3 runs 14 residues. CDR3 sequence reads: CASSLVQGSTEAFF. In DNA form, the CDR3 reads TGTGCCAGCAGTTTGGTACAGGGTAGCACTGAAGCTTTCTTT.